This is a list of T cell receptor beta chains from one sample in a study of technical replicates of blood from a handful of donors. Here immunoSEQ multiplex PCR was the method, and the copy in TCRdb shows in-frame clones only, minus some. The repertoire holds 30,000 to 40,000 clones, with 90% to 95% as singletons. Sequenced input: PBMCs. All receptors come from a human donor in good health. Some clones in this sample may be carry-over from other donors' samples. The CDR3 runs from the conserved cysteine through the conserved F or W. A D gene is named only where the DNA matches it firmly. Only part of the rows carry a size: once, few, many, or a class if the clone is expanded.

CDR3aa: CASSKRTGMGTDTQYF
CDR3nt: TGTGCCAGTAGTAAACGGACAGGGATGGGCACAGATACGCAGTATTTT
v_gene: TRBV19
j_gene: TRBJ2-3
abundance: once
d_gene: TRBD1

CDR3aa: CASSPLAGGLTDTQYF
CDR3nt: TGTGCCAGCAGCCCCCTAGCGGGGGGGTTGACAGATACGCAGTATTTT
v_gene: TRBV7-6
j_gene: TRBJ2-3
abundance: .
d_gene: TRBD2

CDR3aa: CASSRGQAYEQYF
CDR3nt: TGTGCCAGCAGTCGCGGACAAGCCTACGAGCAGTACTTC
v_gene: TRBV6-6
j_gene: TRBJ2-7
abundance: .
d_gene: .

CDR3aa: CASISDPRLAQYF
CDR3nt: TGTGCCAGCATTAGTGACCCCAGGCTGGCCCAGTACTTC
v_gene: TRBV6-1
j_gene: TRBJ2-5
abundance: .
d_gene: .

CDR3aa: CASSSWRRLSNEKLFF
CDR3nt: TGTGCCAGCAGCTCCTGGCGGAGACTGTCTAATGAAAAACTGTTTTTT
v_gene: TRBV5-6
j_gene: TRBJ1-4
abundance: .
d_gene: .

CDR3aa: CASSGEYSPLHF
CDR3nt: TGCGCCAGCAGCGGGGAGTATTCACCCCTCCACTTT
v_gene: TRBV5-1
j_gene: TRBJ1-6
abundance: .
d_gene: .

CDR3aa: CASSYEGYTQYF
CDR3nt: TGTGCCAGCAGTTACGAGGGTTATACGCAGTATTTT
v_gene: TRBV6-5
j_gene: TRBJ2-3
abundance: .
d_gene: .

CDR3aa: CASKIDSVTRGYTF
CDR3nt: TGTGCCAGCAAAATCGACAGCGTCACAAGGGGCTACACCTTC
v_gene: TRBV6-5
j_gene: TRBJ1-2
abundance: .
d_gene: .

CDR3aa: CACSRDIYEQYF
CDR3nt: TGTGCCTGCTCTAGGGACATCTACGAGCAGTACTTC
v_gene: TRBV30
j_gene: TRBJ2-7
abundance: .
d_gene: .

CDR3aa: CASSFTSGAYQETQYF
CDR3nt: TGCGCCAGCAGCTTCACTAGCGGGGCTTACCAAGAGACCCAGTACTTC
v_gene: TRBV5-1
j_gene: TRBJ2-5
abundance: .
d_gene: TRBD2

CDR3aa: CASSSGLTNYNEQFF
CDR3nt: TGCGCCAGCAGCTCGGGACTGACCAATTACAATGAGCAGTTCTTC
v_gene: TRBV5-1
j_gene: TRBJ2-1
abundance: .
d_gene: .

CDR3aa: CASSLAGGRSQETQYF
CDR3nt: TGCGCCAGCAGCTTGGCAGGGGGGCGGAGTCAAGAGACCCAGTACTTC
v_gene: TRBV5-1
j_gene: TRBJ2-5
abundance: .
d_gene: .

CDR3aa: CASSLNSGTLYEQYF
CDR3nt: TGTGCCAGCTCTCTAAATTCCGGGACACTCTACGAGCAGTACTTC
v_gene: TRBV18
j_gene: TRBJ2-7
abundance: .
d_gene: .

CDR3aa: CASSLVEAMIGGELFF
CDR3nt: TGTGCCAGCAGCTTGGTTGAAGCGATGATAGGCGGGGAGCTGTTTTTT
v_gene: TRBV5-4
j_gene: TRBJ2-2
abundance: .
d_gene: .

CDR3aa: CASSPTGNTEAFF
CDR3nt: TGTGCCAGCAGCCCAACAGGGAACACTGAAGCTTTCTTT
v_gene: TRBV7-6
j_gene: TRBJ1-1
abundance: few
d_gene: .

CDR3aa: CASSSIRGVGETQYF
CDR3nt: TGTGCCAGCAGTTCAATTCGGGGGGTGGGAGAGACCCAGTACTTC
v_gene: TRBV6-6
j_gene: TRBJ2-5
abundance: .
d_gene: TRBD2

CDR3aa: CASSLEGLYEQYF
CDR3nt: TGTGCCAGCAGCCTCGAAGGACTCTACGAGCAGTACTTC
v_gene: TRBV6-1
j_gene: TRBJ2-7
abundance: .
d_gene: .

CDR3aa: CASSIAGVSPLHF
CDR3nt: TGCGCCAGCAGTATCGCAGGGGTGTCACCCCTCCACTTT
v_gene: TRBV5-1
j_gene: TRBJ1-6
abundance: .
d_gene: .

CDR3aa: CAWGTEYNSPLHF
CDR3nt: TGTGCCTGGGGGACAGAATATAATTCACCCCTCCACTTT
v_gene: TRBV30
j_gene: TRBJ1-6
abundance: .
d_gene: TRBD1

CDR3aa: CASSQEAGTGIGYTF
CDR3nt: TGCGCCAGCAGCCAAGAGGCCGGGACAGGGATAGGCTACACCTTC
v_gene: TRBV4-3
j_gene: TRBJ1-2
abundance: once
d_gene: TRBD1

CDR3aa: CASTDEGTAYGYTF
CDR3nt: TGTGCCAGCACGGACGAAGGGACAGCCTATGGCTACACCTTC
v_gene: TRBV19
j_gene: TRBJ1-2
abundance: once
d_gene: TRBD1

CDR3aa: CASSLEAGGAGTQYF
CDR3nt: TGTGCCAGCAGCTTAGAAGCGGGGGGTGCCGGGACCCAGTACTTC
v_gene: TRBV7-2
j_gene: TRBJ2-5
abundance: .
d_gene: TRBD2